This TCR beta chain is drawn from a study of T cell responses to AZD1222 COVID-19 vaccine. Study-level points and caveats: Regions 160-218 and 743-854 dominated among vaccine-associated CD4 TCRs spanning spike. Spike-specific TCRs gained breadth and depth after people received two AZD1222 doses. Close to half of spike-specific TCRs reportedly recognize unmutated variant regions. Most donors were white British, females outnumbered males, and clonal diversity was possibly underestimated.

Note on this clone: Its target is not known.

Clones were sequenced by immunoSEQ multiplex PCR, and TCRdb holds only the in-frame ones, with some missing. The table shows some 130,000 clones, with about nine tenths occurring only once. Trimming took 2 bases from V and 4 from J, leaving 17 bases between them. This CDR3 is 16 amino acids long. From germline, CDR1 is MDHEN and CDR2 SYDVKM. V and J are TRBV28 and TRBJ1-2, with D possibly being TRBD1 (6 bases). This material consisted of peripheral blood, taken on day 0 of AZD1222 vaccination. The TCR sequence derives from an adult in good health. The CDR3 region is CASSLSGGARIYGYTF. The CDR3 nucleotides are TGTGCCAGCAGTTTAAGCGGGGGGGCAAGGATCTATGGCTACACCTTC.